One and the same sample provided the 30 T cell receptor beta chains below, sequenced in a study of early T cells in non-severe SARS-CoV-2 infection (dated by TCRdb to 2020 to 2023). Libraries were constructed by 5' RACE. The listed sequencing device is NextSeq 500. TCRdb took the public reads, trimmed them with fastp at Q25, ran MiXCR for clone calling and kept in-frame beta chains. Rows matching on CDR3 protein sequence are summarized as one entry with the most common DNA and genes. Within this sample are some 71,000 distinct CDR3 sequences, with about 9% of them counted one time only. Clones ranked in the top ten supply under 6.5% of the sample. Sequenced input: whole blood. These receptors were taken from an adult who was a healthcare worker with PCR-confirmed SARS-CoV-2 infection or an uninfected control (not recorded which).

This clonotype was seen a few times. V usage is TRBV6-1 and J usage is TRBJ2-7; 10 nucleotides align to TRBD1. Trimming at V came to 7 bases and at J to 3 bases, leaving 9 bases not matched to a gene. From germline, CDR1 is MNHNS and CDR2 SASEGT. This CDR3 contains 15 residues. CDR3 amino acids: CASIYKGTGVYEQYF. In DNA form, the CDR3 reads TGTGCCAGCATTTACAAAGGGACAGGGGTCTACGAGCAGTACTTC.

This clonotype was recorded at least ten times. V and J are TRBV12-3 or TRBV12-4 and TRBJ2-1; no clear D gene. V lost 6 bases and J 2 bases, leaving 11 bases between the germline ends. CDR3 length equals 14 residues. The DNA for the CDR3 is TGTGCCAGCAGCCCCGCCCATCCCTACAATGAGCAGTTCTTC. It encodes CASSPAHPYNEQFF.

The chain couples TRBV28 to TRBJ1-6; 12 bases are shared with TRBD1. The germline V gene has CDR1 MDHEN and CDR2 SYDVKM. V dropped 6 bases and J dropped 9; count of bases not matched to a gene: 9. The length of the CDR3 is 16 residues. CDR3 in amino acids: CASSSPGQGAGSPLHF. The CDR3 DNA reads TGTGCCAGCAGCAGCCCGGGACAGGGGGCCGGTTCACCCCTCCACTTT.

The rearrangement links TRBV5-5 to TRBJ2-4; 7 positions agree with TRBD1. There are 15 residues in the CDR3. The ends lost 4 bases at V and 8 bases at J; junction bases unmatched: 12. Per germline, CDR1 SGHKS and CDR2 YYEKEE (reference sequence). The CDR3 protein is CASSQNDRVWDIQYF. In nucleotides, the CDR3 is TGTGCCAGCAGCCAAAACGACAGGGTGTGGGACATTCAGTACTTC.

The sample holds one count of this clonotype. The chain couples TRBV5-1 to TRBJ2-5, with D hard to call. Trimming stripped 4 bases from V and 1 base from J, with 14 bases between. CDR1 is SGHRS, CDR2 YFSETQ, per germline. This CDR3 region has 15 residues. CDR3 protein: CASSPLMGSQETQYF. The CDR3 bases are TGCGCCAGCAGCCCCCTGATGGGGTCCCAAGAGACCCAGTACTTC.

This clonotype was seen more than once but under ten times. The chain carries TRBV7-8 and TRBJ1-1, with D tentatively TRBD1 (5 bases). Per the germline V gene, CDR1 is SGHVS and CDR2 is FQNEAQ. The V and J ends lost 6 bases and 5 bases respectively, with 10 bases between them. The CDR3 contains 12 residues. Here the CDR3 reads CASSPRETEAFF. The DNA for the CDR3 is TGTGCCAGCAGTCCCAGGGAGACTGAAGCTTTCTTT.

This clonotype has a count of ten or more. The chain has TRBV12-3 or TRBV12-4 and TRBJ1-1; D is ambiguous. Trimming pared 6 bases from V and 0 bases from J, leaving 11 bases between. This CDR3 has 14 amino acids. The CDR3 reads CASRPDGVNTEAFF. The CDR3 DNA sequence: TGTGCCAGCAGACCGGACGGCGTGAACACTGAAGCTTTCTTT.

This clonotype occurred many times. V and J are TRBV2 and TRBJ1-2, with D maybe TRBD1 (5 bases). The V gene lost 2 bases and the J gene lost 4 bases, with 11 bases spanning the gap. The CDR3 totals 14 residues. Germline CDR1 and CDR2: SNHLY and FYNNEI. The CDR3 here is CASSELGEVYGYTF. DNA for the CDR3: TGTGCCAGCAGTGAATTGGGGGAAGTCTATGGCTACACCTTC.

A few counts support this clonotype. This chain uses TRBV2 with TRBJ2-7; D is perhaps TRBD1 (5 bases). Trimming took 4 bases from V and 1 from J, leaving 5 bases between them. Germline loops: CDR1 SNHLY, CDR2 FYNNEI. The CDR3 has 12 residues. The CDR3 DNA follows: TGTGCCAGCAGTGGACAGTCCTACGAGCAGTACTTC. Translating gives CASSGQSYEQYF.

This sequence joins TRBV20-1 and TRBJ2-5; TRBD1 might be the D (6 bases). Germline V gene sequence: CDR1 DFQATT, CDR2 SNEGSKA (reference sequence). This CDR3 is built from 12 residues. The CDR3 reads CRADRLQETQYF. CDR3 nucleotide sequence: TGCAGGGCCGACAGGTTACAAGAGACCCAGTACTTC.

At least ten counts were recorded for this clonotype. This chain uses TRBV20-1 with TRBJ2-1; perhaps TRBD2 as D (6 bases). Germline CDR1 DFQATT, CDR2 SNEGSKA (reference sequence). V shed 6 bases and J shed 0 bases, with 15 bases lying between them. This CDR3 has 15 amino acids. The CDR3 DNA reads TGCAGTGCCATTCCTAGCGACAGCTCCTACAATGAGCAGTTCTTC. This codes for CSAIPSDSSYNEQFF.

This clonotype was observed many times. The germline gene is not matched at one end of the junction; a read error may be the cause. The rearrangement joins TRBV29-1 to TRBJ2-7, with 10 bases lining up with TRBD1. Germline V gene data show CDR1 as SQVTM and CDR2 as ANQGSEA. The CDR3 has 15 amino acids. CDR3 DNA sequence: TGCAGTGTTGGACAGGGGGGACGAACTTCCTACGAGCAGTACTTC. Translated, it gives CSVGQGGRTSYEQYF.

The sample holds a few counts of this clonotype. J is TRBJ2-1 and V is TRBV12-5; no clear D gene. The V end was cut by 0 bases, the J end by 1 base, with 10 bases between. Per the germline V gene, CDR1 is LGHNT and CDR2 is FRNRAP. CDR3 length: 16 residues. CDR3 loop: CASGLVVAFSYNEQFF. CDR3 bases: TGTGCTAGTGGTTTGGTAGTAGCTTTTTCCTACAATGAGCAGTTCTTC.

This clonotype was recorded at least ten times. This chain connects TRBV7-2 to TRBJ2-1; TRBD2 agrees at 12 bases. The CDR3 has 16 residues. Per the germline V gene, CDR1 is SGHTA and CDR2 is FQGNSA. The junction had 8 bases not matched to a gene; V was cut back by 3 bases and J by 8 bases. The CDR3, as DNA: TGTGCCAGCAGCTTCGGACTAGCGGGGTCCCCTTATGAGCAGTTCTTC. Its translation is CASSFGLAGSPYEQFF.

Worth noting for this clonotype: One end of the junction fails to match germline, which may point to a read error. CDR3 sequence: CASSITGGGGSHEQYF. CDR3 bases: TGTGCCAGTAGTATTACCGGGGGAGGCGGCTCCCACGAGCAGTACTTC. V gene TRBV19 combines with J gene TRBJ2-7; D is perhaps TRBD2 (6 bases). Germline assignment: CDR1 LNHDA and CDR2 SQIVND (reference sequence). This CDR3 is 16 amino acids long.

This clonotype was found many times. This chain connects TRBV21-1 to TRBJ1-5; TRBD1 reflects the table's D call only, with no check against the DNA. TRBV21-1 constitutes a pseudogene. The CDR3 consists of 16 residues. This CDR3 reads CASSPGGRVGNQPQHF. Here the CDR3 DNA reads TGTGCCAGCAGCCCCGGGGGCAGGGTTGGCAATCAGCCCCAGCATTTT.

The chain has TRBV5-1 and TRBJ2-3; 9 nucleotides agree with TRBD2. The germline CDR1 and CDR2 sequences are SGHRS and YFSETQ. CDR3 length equals 15 residues. V lost 5 bases to trimming and J lost 6 bases; unmatched junction nucleotides: 10. The CDR3 here is CASSSGTSFSDTQYF. DNA for the CDR3: TGCGCCAGCAGTTCCGGGACTAGCTTTTCCGATACGCAGTATTTT.

There are many counts of this clonotype. The J gene is TRBJ1-6, the V gene TRBV5-1; D is uncertain. Trimming removed 4 bases from V and 0 bases from J, with 11 bases in between. The CDR3 contains 16 residues. CDR1 is SGHRS, CDR2 YFSETQ, per germline. The CDR3 here is CASSPTRSSYNSPLHF. In nucleotides, the CDR3 is TGCGCCAGCAGCCCGACCCGGAGCTCCTATAATTCACCCCTCCACTTT.

This clonotype was seen ten or more times. This chain links TRBV7-2 with TRBJ2-3, with D tentatively TRBD1 (5 bases). Trimming took off 5 bases at V and 4 bases at J, with 10 bases between the two ends. The CDR3 has 13 residues. CDR1 and CDR2 from the germline V gene are SGHTA and FQGNSA. The CDR3 loop reads CASSQQQADTQYF. The CDR3 DNA is TGTGCCAGCAGCCAACAACAGGCAGATACGCAGTATTTT.

This clonotype was seen many times. CDR3 sequence reads: CASSYSRGPETQYF. In DNA, the CDR3 is TGTGCCAGCAGTTACTCTCGGGGCCCAGAGACCCAGTACTTC. The rearrangement links TRBV6-5 to TRBJ2-5; D is possibly TRBD1 or TRBD2 (5 bases each). CDR1 MNHEY and CDR2 SVGAGI come from the germline V gene. With 0 bases removed from V and 4 bases from J, the gap between germline ends came to 9 bases. The length of the CDR3 is 14 residues.

This clonotype appeared a single time. This chain joins TRBV5-1 and TRBJ2-3; 10 positions agree with TRBD2. Germline loops: CDR1 SGHRS, CDR2 YFSETQ. The CDR3 runs 16 residues. V dropped 4 bases and J dropped 2; count of bases not matched to a gene: 7. CDR3 sequence reads: CASSHRTSGNTDTQYF. The DNA for the CDR3 is TGCGCCAGCAGCCACAGGACTAGCGGAAACACAGATACGCAGTATTTT.

The sample holds many counts of this clonotype. The V gene is TRBV18, the J gene TRBJ1-4, with unresolved D. The V end lost 2 bases, the J end lost 6 bases, and 7 bases lay between the germline ends. Germline V gene data show CDR1 as KGHSH and CDR2 as LQKENI. The CDR3 sequence is 13 residues long. The CDR3: CASSPSTYEKLFF. The CDR3 DNA follows: TGTGCCAGCTCACCATCTACGTATGAAAAACTGTTTTTT.

This clonotype has a count of ten or more. As DNA, the CDR3 is TGTGCCAGCAGCCCCTGGCTAGGAAGCTCCTACAATGAGCAGTTCTTC. Translated: CASSPWLGSSYNEQFF. The chain is built from TRBV5-4 and TRBJ2-1, with D uncertain. CDR1 and CDR2 (germline): SGHNT, YYREEE (reference sequence). This CDR3 comprises 16 residues. Trimming stripped 4 bases from V and 0 bases from J, with 14 bases between.

The sample holds a few counts of this clonotype. V and J are TRBV7-2 and TRBJ2-7; 9 positions match TRBD2. Germline V gives CDR1 SGHTA, CDR2 FQGNSA. The CDR3 extends over 14 amino acids. V shed 4 bases and J 5 bases; nucleotides not matched to a gene: 6. The CDR3 loop is CASSSGLAVHEQYF. CDR3 sequence (DNA): TGTGCCAGCAGCTCGGGACTAGCCGTCCACGAGCAGTACTTC.

This clonotype was observed many times. The chain has TRBV12-3 or TRBV12-4 and TRBJ1-4; D gene uncertain. This CDR3 comprises 15 residues. V dropped 2 bases and J dropped 8 bases, with 15 bases sitting between them. The DNA for the CDR3 is TGTGCCAGCAGTTTATTGGGCGTGGGAGAGGAAAAACTGTTTTTT. This gives the protein CASSLLGVGEEKLFF.

The J gene is TRBJ2-7, the V gene TRBV20-1, with D tentatively TRBD2 (7 bases). With 3 bases removed from V and 7 bases from J, the gap between germline ends came to 10 bases. The CDR3 sequence is 11 residues long. Germline V lookup: CDR1 DFQATT, CDR2 SNEGSKA (reference sequence). The CDR3 spells CSASRGGEQYF. The CDR3 DNA reads as TGCAGTGCTAGTAGGGGGGGTGAGCAGTACTTC.

This chain uses TRBV6-5 with TRBJ1-3; perhaps TRBD1 as D (6 bases). Germline-derived CDR1 and CDR2 are MNHEY and SVGAGI. The CDR3 totals 15 residues. Between the trimmed V and J ends, which lost 6 bases and 7 bases, there was a span of 19 bases. The CDR3 is CASSSDRGDYNTIYF. The CDR3, as DNA: TGTGCCAGCAGCTCCGATAGGGGGGATTACAACACCATATATTTT.

This clonotype was seen a single time. The chain couples TRBV5-1 to TRBJ1-1; D is ambiguous. Per the germline V gene, CDR1 is SGHRS and CDR2 is YFSETQ. CDR3 length: 15 residues. V was trimmed by 2 bases and J by 4 bases, leaving 15 bases between them. The CDR3 DNA sequence: TGCGCCAGCAGCTTCAAGGCGGCCGGGAGCACTGAAGCTTTCTTT. It translates to CASSFKAAGSTEAFF.

This clonotype came up a few times. The chain links TRBV20-1 to TRBJ2-1; 8 bases agree with TRBD2. The germline CDR1 and CDR2 sequences are DFQATT and SNEGSKA (reference sequence). With V trimmed by 3 bases and J by 5 bases, 9 bases remained unmatched. The CDR3 covers 15 residues. The CDR3 reads CSASTGLERHNEQFF. As DNA, the CDR3 is TGCAGTGCTAGCACGGGACTAGAAAGACACAATGAGCAGTTCTTC.

This clonotype was counted ten times or more. CDR3 coding DNA: TGTGCCAGCAGCTTAACCTGGACGGCGGAGCAGTTCTTC. Amino acids: CASSLTWTAEQFF. The chain joins TRBV7-2 to TRBJ2-1, with D uncertain. Trimming shortened V by 2 bases and J by 10 bases, and 12 bases separated the two germline ends. Germline loops: CDR1 SGHTA, CDR2 FQGNSA. This CDR3 spans 13 amino acids.